A selection of T cell receptor beta chains follows, all from one sample in a study of OX40 agonist ivuxolimab in advanced cancers. Using immunoSEQ multiplex PCR, the repertoire was profiled, and TCRdb retains in-frame clones only, with some absent. The sample contains approximately 52,000 clones, roughly 80% of which appear only once. Here the sequenced sample was CD4+ or CD8+ T cells sorted from blood, taken in a trial of the OX40 agonist ivuxolimab. Receptor source: an adult with an advanced solid tumor such as melanoma, head and neck, liver or kidney cancer. Both conserved end residues are part of each CDR3. A D gene is named only where the DNA matches it firmly. Rows give clone size only sometimes, using once, few, many, or a class for an expanded clone.

v_gene: TRBV29-1
j_gene: TRBJ1-2
d_gene: NA
abundance: NA
CDR3nt: TGCAGCGTTGGGACAGTTAACTATGGCTACACCTTC
CDR3aa: CSVGTVNYGYTF

v_gene: TRBV5-4
j_gene: TRBJ2-7
d_gene: TRBD1
abundance: NA
CDR3nt: TGTGCCAGCAGCTTCGACAGGGCCTACGAGCAGTACTTC
CDR3aa: CASSFDRAYEQYF

v_gene: TRBV4-3
j_gene: TRBJ1-4
d_gene: NA
abundance: NA
CDR3nt: TGCGCCAGCAGCGAGGCCGGAACTAATGAAAAACTGTTTTTT
CDR3aa: CASSEAGTNEKLFF

v_gene: TRBV30
j_gene: TRBJ2-3
d_gene: NA
abundance: NA
CDR3nt: TGTGCCTGGAGTGTATCACTAGCTCAAAGCACAGATACGCAGTATTTT
CDR3aa: CAWSVSLAQSTDTQYF

v_gene: TRBV6-5
j_gene: TRBJ2-5
d_gene: TRBD1
abundance: NA
CDR3nt: TGTGCCAGCAGGCGTCAGGGGGTTGGGGAGACCCAGTACTTC
CDR3aa: CASRRQGVGETQYF

v_gene: TRBV28
j_gene: TRBJ2-1
d_gene: NA
abundance: NA
CDR3nt: TGTGCCAGCAGTCTTCTAATAGGGGGCTCCTACAATGAGCAGTTCTTC
CDR3aa: CASSLLIGGSYNEQFF

v_gene: TRBV5-4
j_gene: TRBJ2-3
d_gene: TRBD2
abundance: once
CDR3nt: TGTGCCAGCAGCCAAATAGCGGGGAGCGGAGGTACGCAGTATTTT
CDR3aa: CASSQIAGSGGTQYF

v_gene: TRBV19
j_gene: TRBJ2-1
d_gene: NA
abundance: few
CDR3nt: TGTGCCAGTAGTCAGACTCTAAGGATGCAGGATGAGCAGTTCTTC
CDR3aa: CASSQTLRMQDEQFF

v_gene: TRBV7-7
j_gene: TRBJ2-7
d_gene: NA
abundance: NA
CDR3nt: TGTGCTAGCAGCCCCGGGGCTTTTACCTACGAGCAGTACTTC
CDR3aa: CASSPGAFTYEQYF

v_gene: TRBV10-3
j_gene: TRBJ2-7
d_gene: TRBD2
abundance: NA
CDR3nt: TGTGCCATCAGTGACTTGGACAGCGGGGGTTACGAGCAGTACTTC
CDR3aa: CAISDLDSGGYEQYF

v_gene: TRBV21-1
j_gene: TRBJ2-1
d_gene: NA
abundance: NA
CDR3nt: TGTGCCAGCAGCTTAGCGGGGGGGCCTTATCCCGCCAATGAGCAGTTCTTC
CDR3aa: CASSLAGGPYPANEQFF

v_gene: TRBV29-1
j_gene: TRBJ2-1
d_gene: NA
abundance: NA
CDR3nt: TGCAGCGTCTCGCAGGGGTTAGTGCAGTTCTTC
CDR3aa: CSVSQGLVQFF

v_gene: TRBV6-5
j_gene: TRBJ2-5
d_gene: TRBD2
abundance: NA
CDR3nt: TGTGCCAGCAGTTCACAGCGGGGGCGGAGGGAGACCCAGTACTTC
CDR3aa: CASSSQRGRRETQYF

v_gene: TRBV7-3
j_gene: TRBJ2-2
d_gene: TRBD1
abundance: NA
CDR3nt: TGTGCCAGCAGCCCTAATGGACAGGGGGCTTCCTCCGGGGAGCTGTTTTTT
CDR3aa: CASSPNGQGASSGELFF

v_gene: TRBV19
j_gene: TRBJ2-7
d_gene: NA
abundance: NA
CDR3nt: TGTGCCAGTAGCAGGGGAGTTCTCGGGGAGCAGTACTTC
CDR3aa: CASSRGVLGEQYF

v_gene: TRBV28
j_gene: TRBJ1-5
d_gene: NA
abundance: NA
CDR3nt: TGTGCCAGCAACGTTGGGACACTCCGCGACAATCAGCCCCAGCATTTT
CDR3aa: CASNVGTLRDNQPQHF

v_gene: TRBV19
j_gene: TRBJ1-5
d_gene: TRBD1
abundance: NA
CDR3nt: TGTGCCAGTAGTATAACTTTGTCCAGGACAGGGGGGCGTACCGATCAGCCCCAGCATTTT
CDR3aa: CASSITLSRTGGRTDQPQHF

v_gene: TRBV7-2
j_gene: TRBJ1-5
d_gene: NA
abundance: NA
CDR3nt: TGTGCCAGCAGCCCAAAGGTGGACGGGAGCCAGCATTTT
CDR3aa: CASSPKVDGSQHF

v_gene: TRBV9
j_gene: TRBJ2-5
d_gene: NA
abundance: NA
CDR3nt: TGTGCCAGCAGCCCAGCGACGCCGGGAGCACACGGCCCGGAGACCCAGTACTTC
CDR3aa: CASSPATPGAHGPETQYF

v_gene: TRBV15
j_gene: TRBJ1-1
d_gene: TRBD1
abundance: once
CDR3nt: TGTGCCACCAGCAGAGGTCGGACAGGGGGTACTGAAGCTTTCTTT
CDR3aa: CATSRGRTGGTEAFF

v_gene: TRBV7-6
j_gene: TRBJ1-1
d_gene: TRBD1
abundance: few
CDR3nt: TGTGCCAGCAGCTGGACAGGGAACACTGAAGCTTTCTTT
CDR3aa: CASSWTGNTEAFF

v_gene: TRBV11-3
j_gene: TRBJ2-7
d_gene: TRBD2
abundance: NA
CDR3nt: TGTGCCAGCAGCTCCCCGACTAGCGGGGGATACTACGAGCAGTACTTC
CDR3aa: CASSSPTSGGYYEQYF

v_gene: TRBV7-6
j_gene: TRBJ1-2
d_gene: NA
abundance: NA
CDR3nt: TGTGCCAGCAGCTTAGAGCCGACCTATGGCTACACCTTC
CDR3aa: CASSLEPTYGYTF